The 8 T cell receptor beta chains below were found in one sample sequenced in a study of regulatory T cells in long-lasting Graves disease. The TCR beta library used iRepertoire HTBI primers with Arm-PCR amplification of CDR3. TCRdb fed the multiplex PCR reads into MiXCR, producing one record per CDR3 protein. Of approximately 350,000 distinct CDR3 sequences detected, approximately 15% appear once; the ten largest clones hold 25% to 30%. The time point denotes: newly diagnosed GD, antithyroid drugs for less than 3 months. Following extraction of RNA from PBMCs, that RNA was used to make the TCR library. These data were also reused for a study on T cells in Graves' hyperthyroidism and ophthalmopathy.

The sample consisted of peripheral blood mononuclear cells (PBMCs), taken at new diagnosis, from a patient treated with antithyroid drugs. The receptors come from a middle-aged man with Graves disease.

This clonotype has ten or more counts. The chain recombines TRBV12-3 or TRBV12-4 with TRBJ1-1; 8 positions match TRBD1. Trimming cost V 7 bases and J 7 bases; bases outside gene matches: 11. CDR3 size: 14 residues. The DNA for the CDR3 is TGTGCCAGCAACCGACAGGGGTCGTATGGTGAAGCTTTCTTT. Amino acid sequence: CASNRQGSYGEAFF.

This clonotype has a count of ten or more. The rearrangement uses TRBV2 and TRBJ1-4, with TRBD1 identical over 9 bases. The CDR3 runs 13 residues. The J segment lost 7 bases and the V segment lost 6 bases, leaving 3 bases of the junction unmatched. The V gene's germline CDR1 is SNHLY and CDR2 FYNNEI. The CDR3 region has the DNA TGTGCCAGCAGGGACAGGGGCGGTGAAAAACTGTTTTTT. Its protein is CASRDRGGEKLFF.

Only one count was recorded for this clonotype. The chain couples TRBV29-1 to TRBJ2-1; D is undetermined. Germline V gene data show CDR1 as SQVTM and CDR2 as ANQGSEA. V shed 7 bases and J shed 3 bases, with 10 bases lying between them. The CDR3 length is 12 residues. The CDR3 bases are TGCAGCGGGGGTCGCCTCTACAATGAGCAGTTCTTC. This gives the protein CSGGRLYNEQFF.

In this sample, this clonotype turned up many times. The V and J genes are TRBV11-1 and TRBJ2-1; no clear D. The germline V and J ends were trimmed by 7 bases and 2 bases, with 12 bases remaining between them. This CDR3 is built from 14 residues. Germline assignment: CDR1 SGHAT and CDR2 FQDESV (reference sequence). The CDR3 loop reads CASTYTATYNEQFF. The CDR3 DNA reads TGTGCCAGCACCTACACAGCGACCTACAATGAGCAGTTCTTC.

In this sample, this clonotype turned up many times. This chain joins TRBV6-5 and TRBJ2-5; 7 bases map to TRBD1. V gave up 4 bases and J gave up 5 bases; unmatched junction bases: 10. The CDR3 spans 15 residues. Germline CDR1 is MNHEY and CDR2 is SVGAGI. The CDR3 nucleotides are TGTGCCAGCAGTTCACTGACAGGGACGAGGGAGACCCAGTACTTC. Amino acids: CASSSLTGTRETQYF.

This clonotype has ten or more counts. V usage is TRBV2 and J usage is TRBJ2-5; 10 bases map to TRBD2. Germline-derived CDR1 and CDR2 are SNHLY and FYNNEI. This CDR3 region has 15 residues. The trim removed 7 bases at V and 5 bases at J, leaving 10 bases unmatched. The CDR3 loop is CASKKERGGSETQYF. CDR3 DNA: TGTGCCAGCAAAAAAGAGCGGGGGGGCTCGGAGACCCAGTACTTC. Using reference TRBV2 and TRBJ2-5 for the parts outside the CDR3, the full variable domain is EPEVTQTPSHQVTQMGQEVILRCVPISNHLYFYWYRQILGQKVEFLVSFYNNEISEKSEIFDDQFSVERPDGSNFTLKIRSTKLEDSAMYFCASKKERGGSETQYFGPGTRLLVL.

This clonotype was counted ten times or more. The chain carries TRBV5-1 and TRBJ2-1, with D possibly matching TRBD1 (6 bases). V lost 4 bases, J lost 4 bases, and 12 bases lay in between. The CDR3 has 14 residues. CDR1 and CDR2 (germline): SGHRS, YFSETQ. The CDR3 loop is CASSTADSYNEQFF. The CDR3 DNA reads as TGCGCCAGCAGCACCGCGGACAGTTACAATGAGCAGTTCTTC.

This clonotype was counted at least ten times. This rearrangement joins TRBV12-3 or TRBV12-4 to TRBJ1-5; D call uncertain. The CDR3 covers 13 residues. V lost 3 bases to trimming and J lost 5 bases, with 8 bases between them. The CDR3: CASSFGSDQPQHF. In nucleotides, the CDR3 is TGTGCCAGCAGTTTCGGCTCTGATCAGCCCCAGCATTTT.